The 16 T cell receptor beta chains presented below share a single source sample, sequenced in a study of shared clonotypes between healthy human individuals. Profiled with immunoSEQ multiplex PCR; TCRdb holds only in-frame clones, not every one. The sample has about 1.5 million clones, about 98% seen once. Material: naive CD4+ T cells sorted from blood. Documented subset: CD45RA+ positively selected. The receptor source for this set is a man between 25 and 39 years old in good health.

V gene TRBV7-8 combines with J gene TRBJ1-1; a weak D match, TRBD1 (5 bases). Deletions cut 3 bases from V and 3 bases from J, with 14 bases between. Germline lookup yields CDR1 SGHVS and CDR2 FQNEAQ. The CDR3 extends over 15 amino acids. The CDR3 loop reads CASSFYKGRDTEAFF. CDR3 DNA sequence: TGTGCCAGCAGCTTTTATAAGGGGAGGGACACTGAAGCTTTCTTT.

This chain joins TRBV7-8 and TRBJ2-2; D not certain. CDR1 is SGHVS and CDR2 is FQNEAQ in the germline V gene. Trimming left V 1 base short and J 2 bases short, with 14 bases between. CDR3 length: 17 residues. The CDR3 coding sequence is TGTGCCAGCAGCTTAGAGCCCGCAGGTTTTAACACCGGGGAGCTGTTTTTT. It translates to CASSLEPAGFNTGELFF.

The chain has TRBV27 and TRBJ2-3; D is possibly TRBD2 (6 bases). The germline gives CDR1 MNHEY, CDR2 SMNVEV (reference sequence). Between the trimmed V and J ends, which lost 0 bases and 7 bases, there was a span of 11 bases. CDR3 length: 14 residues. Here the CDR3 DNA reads TGTGCCAGCAGTTTATCAGGAGGGCAACATACGCAGTATTTT. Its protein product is CASSLSGGQHTQYF.

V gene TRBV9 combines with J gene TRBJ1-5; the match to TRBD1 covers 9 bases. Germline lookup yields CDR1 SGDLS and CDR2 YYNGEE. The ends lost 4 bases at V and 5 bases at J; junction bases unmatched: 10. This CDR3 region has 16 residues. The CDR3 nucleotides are TGTGCCAGCAGCATGGAGGACAGGGGCGGGGATCAGCCCCAGCATTTT. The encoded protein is CASSMEDRGGDQPQHF.

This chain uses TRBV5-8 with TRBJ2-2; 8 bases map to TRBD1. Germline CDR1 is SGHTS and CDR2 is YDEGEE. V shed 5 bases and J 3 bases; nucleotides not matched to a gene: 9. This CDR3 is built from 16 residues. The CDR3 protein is CASRSQGAFDTGELFF. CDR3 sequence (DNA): TGTGCCAGCAGGTCTCAGGGGGCCTTCGACACCGGGGAGCTGTTTTTT.

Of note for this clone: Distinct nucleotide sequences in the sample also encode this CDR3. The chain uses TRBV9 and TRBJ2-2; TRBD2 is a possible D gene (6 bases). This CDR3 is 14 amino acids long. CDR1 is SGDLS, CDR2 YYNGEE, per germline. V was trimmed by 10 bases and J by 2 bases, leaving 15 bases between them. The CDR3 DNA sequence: TGTGCCTCATCCGGGACTCTAAACACCGGGGAGCTGTTTTTT. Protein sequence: CASSGTLNTGELFF.

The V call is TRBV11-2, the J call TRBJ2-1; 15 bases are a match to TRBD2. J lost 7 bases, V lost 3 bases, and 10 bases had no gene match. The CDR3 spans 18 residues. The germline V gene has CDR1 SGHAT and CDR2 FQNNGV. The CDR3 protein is CASSFRTSGRAGVNEQFF. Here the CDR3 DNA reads TGTGCCAGCAGCTTTAGGACTAGCGGGAGGGCCGGTGTGAATGAGCAGTTCTTC.

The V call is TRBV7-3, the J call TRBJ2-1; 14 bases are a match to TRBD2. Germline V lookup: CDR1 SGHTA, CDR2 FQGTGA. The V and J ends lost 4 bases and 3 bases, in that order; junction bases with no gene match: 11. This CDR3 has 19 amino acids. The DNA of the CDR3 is TGTGCCAGCAGCTCACTCGGACTAGCGGGAGGCCTTTTCTACAATGAGCAGTTCTTC. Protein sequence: CASSSLGLAGGLFYNEQFF.

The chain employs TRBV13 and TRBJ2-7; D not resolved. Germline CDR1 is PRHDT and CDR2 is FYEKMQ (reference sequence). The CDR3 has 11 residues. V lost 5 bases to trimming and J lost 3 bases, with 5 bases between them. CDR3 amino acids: CASSQYYEQYF. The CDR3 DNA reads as TGTGCCAGCAGCCAATACTACGAGCAGTACTTC.

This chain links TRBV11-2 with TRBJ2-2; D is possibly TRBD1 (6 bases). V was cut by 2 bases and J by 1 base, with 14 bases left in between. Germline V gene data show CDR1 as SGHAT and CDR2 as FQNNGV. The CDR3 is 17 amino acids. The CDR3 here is CASSLRTWTENTGELFF. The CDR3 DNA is TGTGCCAGCAGCTTAAGAACCTGGACAGAGAACACCGGGGAGCTGTTTTTT.

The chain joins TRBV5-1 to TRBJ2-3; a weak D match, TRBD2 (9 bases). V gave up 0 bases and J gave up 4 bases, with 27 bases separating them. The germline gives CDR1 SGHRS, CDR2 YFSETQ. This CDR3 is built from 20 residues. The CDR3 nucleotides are TGCGCCAGCAGCTTGGGCAGGGGGCGACCTAGCGGGACGGATGCAGATACGCAGTATTTT. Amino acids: CASSLGRGRPSGTDADTQYF.

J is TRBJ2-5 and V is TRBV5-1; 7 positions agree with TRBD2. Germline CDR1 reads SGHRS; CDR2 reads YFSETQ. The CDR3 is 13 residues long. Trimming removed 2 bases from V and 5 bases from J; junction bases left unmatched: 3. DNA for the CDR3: TGCGCCAGCAGCTTTGGGCGGGAGGAGACCCAGTACTTC. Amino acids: CASSFGREETQYF. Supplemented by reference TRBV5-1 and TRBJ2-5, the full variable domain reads KAGVTQTPRYLIKTRGQQVTLSCSPISGHRSVSWYQQTPGQGLQFLFEYFSETQRNKGNFPGRFSGRQFSNSRSEMNVSTLELGDSALYLCASSFGREETQYFGPGTRLLVL.

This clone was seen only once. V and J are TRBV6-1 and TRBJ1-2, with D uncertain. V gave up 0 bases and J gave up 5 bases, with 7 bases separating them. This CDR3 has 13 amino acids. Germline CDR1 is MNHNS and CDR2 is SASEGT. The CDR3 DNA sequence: TGTGCCAGCAGTGAAGCGTCGGGTTATGGCTACACCTTC. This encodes CASSEASGYGYTF.

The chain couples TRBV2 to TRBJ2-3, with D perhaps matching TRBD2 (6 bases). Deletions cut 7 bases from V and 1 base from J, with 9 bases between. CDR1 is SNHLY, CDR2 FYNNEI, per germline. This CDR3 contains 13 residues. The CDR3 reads CASIAERTDTQYF. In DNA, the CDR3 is TGTGCCAGCATAGCGGAGCGCACAGATACGCAGTATTTT.

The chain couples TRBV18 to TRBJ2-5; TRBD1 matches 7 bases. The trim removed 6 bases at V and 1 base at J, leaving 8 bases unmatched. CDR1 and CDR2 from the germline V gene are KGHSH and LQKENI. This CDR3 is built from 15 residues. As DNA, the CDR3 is TGTGCCAGCTCCCGGGACAGAAGAAGCCAAGAGACCCAGTACTTC. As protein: CASSRDRRSQETQYF.

DNA of the CDR3: TGTGCCAGCACTGGTAGCGGGAGGTACGAGCAGTACTTC. Its protein product is CASTGSGRYEQYF. The V call is TRBV11-2, the J call TRBJ2-7, with 10 bases identical to TRBD2. Germline V gene data show CDR1 as SGHAT and CDR2 as FQNNGV. V lost 7 bases, J lost 4 bases, and 4 bases stayed unmatched. The CDR3 consists of 13 residues.